This T cell receptor (beta chain) is drawn from a study of CD8 T cells in Susac syndrome. Germline V gives CDR1 LGHDT, CDR2 YNNKEL (reference sequence). The CDR3 contains 17 residues. With V trimmed by 4 bases and J by 2 bases, 6 bases remained unmatched. The RNA, 0.5 to 1 ug, was put through reverse transcription using random hexamers. TCRdb ran MiXCR on the immunoSEQ multiplex PCR reads and lists one entry per CDR3 protein. Of 65,000 to 80,000 distinct CDR3 sequences in the sample, around nine tenths are singletons; the top ten hold under 0.65%. This sequence joins TRBV3-1 and TRBJ2-6, with 9 nucleotides matching TRBD1. Sequenced: CD8+ T cells from PBMCs. The sequence came from a human donor with multiple sclerosis. The CDR3 DNA is TGTGCCAGCAGCCGTGGGACAGGGTATACTGGGGCCAACGTCCTGACTTTC. Translating gives CASSRGTGYTGANVLTF.